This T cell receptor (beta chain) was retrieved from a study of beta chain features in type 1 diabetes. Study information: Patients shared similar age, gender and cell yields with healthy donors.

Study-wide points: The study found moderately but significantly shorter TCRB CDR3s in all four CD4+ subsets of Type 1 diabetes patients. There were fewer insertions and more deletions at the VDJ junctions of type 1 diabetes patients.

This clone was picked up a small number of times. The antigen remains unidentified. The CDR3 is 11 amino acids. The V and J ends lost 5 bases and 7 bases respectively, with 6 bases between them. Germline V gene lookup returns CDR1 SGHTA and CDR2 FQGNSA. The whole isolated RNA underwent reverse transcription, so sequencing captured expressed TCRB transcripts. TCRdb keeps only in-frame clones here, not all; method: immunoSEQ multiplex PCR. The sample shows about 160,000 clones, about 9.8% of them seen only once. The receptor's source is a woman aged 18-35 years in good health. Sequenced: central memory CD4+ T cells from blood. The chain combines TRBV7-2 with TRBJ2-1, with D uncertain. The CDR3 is CASSPRNEQFF. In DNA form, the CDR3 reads TGTGCCAGCAGCCCACGGAATGAGCAGTTCTTC.